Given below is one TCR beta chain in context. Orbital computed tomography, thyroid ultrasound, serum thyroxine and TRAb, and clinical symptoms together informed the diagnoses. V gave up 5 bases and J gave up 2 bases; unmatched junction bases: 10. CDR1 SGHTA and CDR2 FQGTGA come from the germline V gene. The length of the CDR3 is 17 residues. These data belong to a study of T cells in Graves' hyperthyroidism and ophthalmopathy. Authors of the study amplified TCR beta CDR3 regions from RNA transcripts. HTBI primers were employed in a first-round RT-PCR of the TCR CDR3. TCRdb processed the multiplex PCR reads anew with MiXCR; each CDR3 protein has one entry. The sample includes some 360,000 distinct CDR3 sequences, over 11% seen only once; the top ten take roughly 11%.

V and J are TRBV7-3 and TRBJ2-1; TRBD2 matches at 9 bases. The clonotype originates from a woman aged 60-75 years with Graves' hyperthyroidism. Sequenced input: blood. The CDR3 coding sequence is TGTGCCAGCAGCCTCCATAGCGGGAGTGGACCCTACAATGAGCAGTTCTTC. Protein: CASSLHSGSGPYNEQFF.